A selection of T cell receptor beta chains follows, all from one sample in a study of cytomegalovirus exposure and HLA in healthy donors. Only in-frame clones appear in the TCRdb table, and some are missing; sequencing was by immunoSEQ multiplex PCR. Here the sample spans roughly 100,000 clones, roughly three quarters being singletons. Sequencing was performed on PBMCs. All receptors derive from a woman aged 60-70 years in good health and CMV-seronegative. The CDR3 runs from the conserved cysteine through the conserved F or W.

TRBJ1-2 | TRBV27 | CASSFRGPAYGYTF
TRBJ1-5 | TRBV6-1 | CASSPRGNQPQHF
TRBJ2-7 | TRBV29-1 | CSVGRSYEQYF
TRBJ1-1 | TRBV7-9 | CSSSLNEAEAFF
TRBJ2-3 | TRBV5-5 | CASSRTPIRPEDTQYF
TRBJ1-5 | TRBV27 | CASSDQGRFTQHF
TRBJ1-6 | TRBV19 | CASSRQGLDNSPLHF
TRBJ2-7 | TRBV10-3 | CAISETWTGGGYEQYF
TRBJ1-2 | TRBV30 | CAWKNGRGRAGGYTF
TRBJ2-5 | TRBV7-9 | CASSLDSRGGETQYF
TRBJ2-7 | TRBV10-2 | CASSEMEEQYF
TRBJ2-3 | TRBV4-1 | CASSPTRMGTDTQYF
TRBJ2-3 | TRBV5-4 | CASSLLSTDTQYF
TRBJ2-7 | TRBV25-1 | CASSLTREQYF
TRBJ1-2 | TRBV27 | CASSLSRTGPMGYTF
TRBJ2-5 | TRBV9 | CASSVVPGQGRETQYF
TRBJ2-2 | TRBV27 | CASSSSGTVAGELFF
TRBJ1-1 | TRBV21-1 | CATDRGTEPNTEAFF
TRBJ2-1 | TRBV10-3 | CAISELASGVKFF
TRBJ2-7 | TRBV27 | CASTPRGSYEQYF
TRBJ2-7 | TRBV5-1 | CASSLEASGSEQYF
TRBJ1-5 | TRBV19 | CASSAGQFNQPQHF
TRBJ1-2 | TRBV30 | CAWSPNYGYTF
TRBJ2-1 | TRBV28 | CASGLTSGSYNEQFF
TRBJ2-3 | TRBV6-5 | CASRTGSSTDTQYF
TRBJ2-5 | TRBV30 | CAWRPSGFQETQYF
TRBJ1-4 | TRBV19 | CASSSAGTRNEKLFF
TRBJ1-1 | TRBV5-1 | CASSPGMNTEAFF
TRBJ2-5 | TRBV11-3 | CASSSGLGVETQYF
TRBJ1-1 | TRBV19 | CASSITGLNTEAFF
TRBJ2-3 | TRBV7-9 | CASSLVLSPRTDTQYF
TRBJ1-2 | TRBV30 | CAWSPSSLNYGYTF
TRBJ2-7 | TRBV7-6 | CASSVNRDTPSYEQYF
TRBJ2-3 | TRBV7-2 | CASSLEGQWTDTQYF
TRBJ2-7 | TRBV7-2 | CASSLGASPTYEQYF
TRBJ2-3 | TRBV10-2 | CASYSSGGYTDTQYF
TRBJ1-2 | TRBV4-3 | CASSQEPGDDGYTF
TRBJ2-1 | TRBV9 | CASSVTADGYNEQFF
TRBJ2-1 | TRBV28 | CASSLGGSGLDYEQFF
TRBJ1-5 | TRBV6-5 | CASSSLGGQQNF
TRBJ1-2 | TRBV5-6 | CASSLSGYGYTF
TRBJ1-1 | TRBV6-6 | CASSYLRGGSGTEAFF
TRBJ2-1 | TRBV4-3 | CASSQDLPGLASGNNNEQFF
TRBJ1-2 | TRBV6-6 | CASSYSTGGYGYTF
TRBJ2-7 | TRBV5-6 | CASTSGTSTYEQYF
TRBJ2-5 | TRBV5-1 | CASSFSGGALETQYF
TRBJ1-6 | TRBV10-3 | CAISGTGTGDSPLHF
TRBJ1-1 | TRBV11-2 | CASSPDSGNTEAFF
TRBJ2-5 | TRBV7-2 | CASSPYGGVETQYF
TRBJ2-7 | TRBV4-3 | CASSQDWRGATYEQYF
TRBJ2-7 | TRBV5-1 | CASSFRQTPYEQYF
TRBJ1-2 | TRBV2 | CASSDAVYGYTF
TRBJ2-2 | TRBV12-5 | CASGLTPPHSGELFF
TRBJ1-5 | TRBV6-5 | CASSYSIKGRYQPQHF
TRBJ1-2 | TRBV18 | CASSIQGMYGYTF
TRBJ1-6 | TRBV19 | CASSPNTGTGHSPLHF
TRBJ2-3 | TRBV30 | CAWSVGTAYSTDTQYF
TRBJ2-4 | TRBV6-5 | CASSSGNIQYF
TRBJ1-3 | TRBV5-6 | CASSFKQAGNTIYF